What follows are 17 T cell receptor beta chains derived from one specimen sequenced in a study of blood T cell repertoires in COVID-19. TCRdb keeps only in-frame clones here, not all; method: immunoSEQ multiplex PCR. The repertoire includes tens of thousands of clones, roughly nine tenths of them detected once, and about 2.3% sits in the top ten. The sequencing input was peripheral blood. These receptors were taken from a man over 45 with acute or convalescent COVID-19.

The rearrangement links TRBV19 to TRBJ2-5; D gene unclear. The CDR3 totals 12 residues. Germline V gene sequence: CDR1 LNHDA, CDR2 SQIVND (reference sequence). V was trimmed by 2 bases and J by 5 bases, leaving 6 bases between them. CDR3 protein: CASSIFGETQYF. The DNA for the CDR3 is TGTGCCAGTAGTATATTTGGCGAGACCCAGTACTTC. Full variable domain (outside the CDR3, taken from reference TRBV19 and TRBJ2-5): DGGITQSPKYLFRKEGQNVTLSCEQNLNHDAMYWYRQDPGQGLRLIYYSQIVNDFQKGDIAEGYSVSREKKESFPLTVTSAQKNPTAFYLCASSIFGETQYFGPGTRLLVL.

The chain joins TRBV27 to TRBJ1-1; 7 nucleotides line up with TRBD1. This CDR3 is built from 16 residues. The germline gives CDR1 MNHEY, CDR2 SMNVEV (reference sequence). With V trimmed by 5 bases and J by 2 bases, 11 bases remained unmatched. DNA of the CDR3: TGTGCCAGCAGTACCCTCCCGACAGGGACTAACACTGAAGCTTTCTTT. Protein product: CASSTLPTGTNTEAFF.

The V call is TRBV4-1, the J call TRBJ2-7; 8 bases map to TRBD2. This CDR3 is built from 16 residues. V was pared by 0 bases and J by 3 bases, with 7 bases of the junction left unmatched. CDR1 MGHRA and CDR2 YSYEKL come from the germline V gene. The chain's CDR3 is CASSQDLAGRSYEQYF. DNA for the CDR3: TGCGCCAGCAGCCAAGATTTAGCGGGAAGGAGCTACGAGCAGTACTTC.

V and J are TRBV5-1 and TRBJ2-7; 8 bases match TRBD1. The V and J ends lost 4 bases and 2 bases, in that order; junction bases with no gene match: 8. The CDR3 totals 15 residues. CDR1 is SGHRS and CDR2 is YFSETQ in the germline V gene. In nucleotides, the CDR3 is TGCGCCAGCAGCCTACAGACAGGGGCAACCTACGAGCAGTACTTC. This codes for CASSLQTGATYEQYF.

The V gene is TRBV27, the J gene TRBJ1-2, with TRBD1 matching over 10 bases. CDR3 size: 13 residues. Germline assignment: CDR1 MNHEY and CDR2 SMNVEV (reference sequence). After removal of 5 bases from V and 7 bases from J, the junction contained 4 bases not matched to a gene. The CDR3 DNA follows: TGTGCCAGCAGTGCAGACAGGGGGCGTGGCTACACCTTC. Its protein is CASSADRGRGYTF.

The genes are TRBV6-5 and TRBJ2-2, with D unclear. V was pared by 8 bases and J by 4 bases, with 11 bases between. From germline, CDR1 is MNHEY and CDR2 SVGAGI. The CDR3 has 13 residues. CDR3 amino acids: CASVSSGTGELFF. DNA for the CDR3: TGTGCCAGCGTGTCATCGGGCACCGGGGAGCTGTTTTTT.

The chain is built from TRBV5-4 and TRBJ1-2, with D possibly matching TRBD1 (6 bases). CDR3 length: 13 amino acids. V lost 2 bases and J lost 5, with 10 bases in between. Germline assignment: CDR1 SGHNT and CDR2 YYREEE (reference sequence). This CDR3 is CASSLWTEYGYTF. The CDR3 DNA sequence: TGTGCCAGCAGCTTATGGACAGAGTATGGCTACACCTTC.

This clone has a handful of counts. V is TRBV11-2 and J is TRBJ2-4; 12 positions agree with TRBD2. Germline CDR1 reads SGHAT; CDR2 reads FQNNGV. This CDR3 region has 14 residues. V trimming: 4 bases; J trimming: 6 bases; junction bases outside the gene matches: 1. The CDR3 sequence: CASSSGLAGNIQYF. The CDR3 DNA is TGTGCCAGCAGCTCGGGACTAGCGGGAAACATTCAGTACTTC.

The chain links TRBV7-9 to TRBJ1-3; TRBD1 agrees at 12 bases. Trimming removed 5 bases from V and 4 bases from J; junction bases left unmatched: 12. The CDR3 is 18 amino acids. CDR1 SEHNR and CDR2 FQNEAQ come from the germline V gene (reference sequence). CDR3: CASSLGQGAYLAGNTIYF. The CDR3 nucleotides are TGTGCCAGCAGCCTGGGACAGGGGGCGTATCTTGCCGGAAACACCATATATTTT.

Comments on this clone: No conserved phenylalanine or tryptophan ends this CDR3, so it is likely a read error. The DNA is omitted, as the CDR3 cannot be located on it reliably, and the CDR3 follows TCRdb's listing. The rearrangement uses TRBV9 and TRBJ2-7; TRBD1 is taken as the D call from the table, unchecked against the DNA. Germline V gene sequence: CDR1 SGDLS, CDR2 YYNGEE. The CDR3 is 12 amino acids long, termini counted. The CDR3 loop reads CASSPRDRGNPS.

This chain links TRBV24-1 with TRBJ2-1; tentative D call: TRBD2 (6 bases). This CDR3 has 15 amino acids. The germline V gene encodes CDR1 KGHDR and CDR2 SFDVKD. V lost 6 bases and J 4 bases, leaving 15 bases between the germline ends. Written as DNA, the CDR3 is TGTGCCACCAGTTTATCGGGGGTACGATACAATGAGCAGTTCTTC. Translating gives CATSLSGVRYNEQFF.

V usage is TRBV2 and J usage is TRBJ2-3; D unclear. CDR1 and CDR2 from the germline V gene are SNHLY and FYNNEI. The CDR3 contains 15 residues. V lost 8 bases and J lost 2, with 17 bases in between. The CDR3 nucleotides read TGTGCCAGCTCCTCGATCGGCGGCCTCACAGATACGCAGTATTTT. Translation gives CASSSIGGLTDTQYF.

This rearrangement joins TRBV6-5 to TRBJ1-2, with D maybe TRBD1 (6 bases). Germline-derived CDR1 and CDR2 are MNHEY and SVGAGI. Trimming cost V 6 bases and J 7 bases, with 15 bases left between them. The CDR3 is 13 residues long. The CDR3 loop reads CASRTGHPFGYTF. DNA of the CDR3: TGTGCCAGCAGGACAGGTCATCCTTTTGGCTACACCTTC.

This chain links TRBV6-5 with TRBJ2-5; D may be TRBD2 (6 bases). V was pared by 3 bases and J by 2 bases, with 16 bases between. The CDR3 runs to 16 residues. Germline CDR1 reads MNHEY; CDR2 reads SVGAGI. This CDR3 is CASSYQYDGGQETQYF. CDR3 DNA: TGTGCCAGCAGTTATCAGTATGACGGGGGTCAAGAGACCCAGTACTTC.

This clone was counted once. The chain uses TRBV30 and TRBJ2-1, with D possibly matching TRBD1 (6 bases). The CDR3 spans 12 residues. Germline V gene sequence: CDR1 GTSNPN, CDR2 SVGIG (reference sequence). V lost 3 bases and J 12 bases, leaving 15 bases between the germline ends. The CDR3 bases are TGTGCCTGGAGCGAACAGGGTCTCGGGCAGTTCTTC. Amino acids: CAWSEQGLGQFF.

This clone was found once. The V and J genes are TRBV6-2 or TRBV6-3 and TRBJ1-1; tentatively, D is TRBD1 (6 bases). Looked up from germline, CDR1 is MNHEY and CDR2 is SVGEGT. Between the trimmed V and J ends, which lost 3 bases and 5 bases, there was a span of 16 bases. CDR3 length equals 15 residues. CDR3 in DNA: TGTGCCAGCAGTTATGGTGGGGGCTTTTGGACTGAAGCTTTCTTT. Encoded protein: CASSYGGGFWTEAFF.

The rearrangement uses TRBV7-9 and TRBJ2-5; 7 positions agree with TRBD2. Germline V gene lookup returns CDR1 SEHNR and CDR2 FQNEAQ (reference sequence). This CDR3 is 18 amino acids long. Germline trimming cut 5 bases from V and 1 base from J; bases unmatched to any gene: 16. The CDR3 region is CASSIGRGVRVGQETQYF. CDR3 DNA: TGTGCCAGCAGCATTGGGAGGGGAGTCCGGGTAGGCCAAGAGACCCAGTACTTC.